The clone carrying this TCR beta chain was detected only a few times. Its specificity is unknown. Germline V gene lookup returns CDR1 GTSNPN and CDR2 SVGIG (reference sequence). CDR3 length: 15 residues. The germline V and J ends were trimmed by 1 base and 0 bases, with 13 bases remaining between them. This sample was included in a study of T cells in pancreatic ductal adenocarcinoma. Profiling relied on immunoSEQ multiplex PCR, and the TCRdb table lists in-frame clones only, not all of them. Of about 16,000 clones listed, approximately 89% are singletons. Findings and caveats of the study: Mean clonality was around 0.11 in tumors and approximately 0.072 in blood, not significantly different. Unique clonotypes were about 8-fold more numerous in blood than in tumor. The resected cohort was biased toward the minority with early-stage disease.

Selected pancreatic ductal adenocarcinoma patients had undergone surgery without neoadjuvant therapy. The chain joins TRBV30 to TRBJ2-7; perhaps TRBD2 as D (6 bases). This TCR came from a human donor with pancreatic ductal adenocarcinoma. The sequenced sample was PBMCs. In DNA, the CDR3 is TGTGCCTGGAGTGGTGGAGGGGTTAGCTCCTACGAGCAGTACTTC. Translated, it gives CAWSGGGVSSYEQYF.